This TCR beta chain comes out of a study of blood T cell repertoires in COVID-19. As for the study in general: Material from acute and convalescent COVID-19 was sourced from the United States, Italy and Spain. PBMCs, B-cell-depleted T cells, or T cells provided the cDNA or gDNA that made up the material.

Deletions cut 0 bases from V and 2 bases from J, with 5 bases between. This CDR3 is 13 amino acids long. Germline assignment: CDR1 SGDLS and CDR2 YYNGEE. Assay used: immunoSEQ multiplex PCR; TCRdb lists only in-frame clones, some missing. Of about 440,000 clones listed, 88% are singletons. The chain has TRBV9 and TRBJ1-2; D remains ambiguous. Sequenced sample: peripheral blood. The sequence derives from a woman aged 50 to 60 with COVID-19, enrolled during active disease. CDR3 loop: CASSVATNYGYTF. As DNA, the CDR3 is TGTGCCAGCAGCGTAGCGACAAACTATGGCTACACCTTC.